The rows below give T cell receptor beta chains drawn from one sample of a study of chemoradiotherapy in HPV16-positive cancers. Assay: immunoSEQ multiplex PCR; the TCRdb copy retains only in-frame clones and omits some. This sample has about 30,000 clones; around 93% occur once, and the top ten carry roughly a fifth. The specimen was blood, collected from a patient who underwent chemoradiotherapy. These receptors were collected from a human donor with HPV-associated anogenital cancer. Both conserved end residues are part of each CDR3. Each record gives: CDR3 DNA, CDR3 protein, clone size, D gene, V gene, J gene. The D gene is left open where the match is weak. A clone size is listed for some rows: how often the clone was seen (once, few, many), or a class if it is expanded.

CDR3nt: TGTGCCAGCAGCCAAGATGGACTAGCGGGAGGGACAGATACGCAGTATTTT
CDR3aa: CASSQDGLAGGTDTQYF
abundance: NA
d_gene: TRBD2
v_gene: TRBV4-2
j_gene: TRBJ2-3

CDR3nt: TGTGCCAGCAGCACCCGAGCGAGGGGGCAGTTACAGGAAGCTTTCTTT
CDR3aa: CASSTRARGQLQEAFF
abundance: NA
d_gene: TRBD1
v_gene: TRBV9
j_gene: TRBJ1-1

CDR3nt: TGCGCCAGCAGCCAAGATCACCGGACAGTCGTCTACGAGCAGTACTTC
CDR3aa: CASSQDHRTVVYEQYF
abundance: NA
d_gene: NA
v_gene: TRBV4-3
j_gene: TRBJ2-7

CDR3nt: TGTGCCAGCAGCCTCCAGGCGGGCTCTGGCTACACCTTC
CDR3aa: CASSLQAGSGYTF
abundance: NA
d_gene: NA
v_gene: TRBV7-9
j_gene: TRBJ1-2

CDR3nt: TGTGCCAGCAGCCGGGACTATACTTATGGCTACACCTTC
CDR3aa: CASSRDYTYGYTF
abundance: NA
d_gene: NA
v_gene: TRBV11-2
j_gene: TRBJ1-2

CDR3nt: TGTGCCAGCAGTTACCGGCAGGGGCGCTATGGCTACACCTTC
CDR3aa: CASSYRQGRYGYTF
abundance: NA
d_gene: NA
v_gene: TRBV2
j_gene: TRBJ1-2

CDR3nt: TGTGCCAGCTCACCGACTAGCCAGCTCCCCAATGAGCAGTTCTTC
CDR3aa: CASSPTSQLPNEQFF
abundance: NA
d_gene: TRBD2
v_gene: TRBV18
j_gene: TRBJ2-1

CDR3nt: TGTGCCAGCAAGGGCGGACAAAAACTCGGAACTAATGAAAAACTGTTTTTT
CDR3aa: CASKGGQKLGTNEKLFF
abundance: NA
d_gene: NA
v_gene: TRBV2
j_gene: TRBJ1-4

CDR3nt: TGTGCCAGCAGCTTGGACGGAGTGGAGACCCAGTACTTC
CDR3aa: CASSLDGVETQYF
abundance: NA
d_gene: NA
v_gene: TRBV5-4
j_gene: TRBJ2-5

CDR3nt: TGTGCCAGCAGGAAGGGACAGTCCAACTACGAGCAGTACTTC
CDR3aa: CASRKGQSNYEQYF
abundance: NA
d_gene: TRBD1
v_gene: TRBV6-6
j_gene: TRBJ2-7

CDR3nt: TGTGCCAGCAGCGAAAGGACAGGGACTCTAGATACGCAGTATTTT
CDR3aa: CASSERTGTLDTQYF
abundance: NA
d_gene: TRBD1
v_gene: TRBV9
j_gene: TRBJ2-3

CDR3nt: TGCGCCAGCAGGATTGGACAGGGCGGCGAGCAGTACTTC
CDR3aa: CASRIGQGGEQYF
abundance: few
d_gene: TRBD1
v_gene: TRBV5-1
j_gene: TRBJ2-7

CDR3nt: TGTGCCAGCAGCCCCGGCTACAATGAGCAGTTCTTC
CDR3aa: CASSPGYNEQFF
abundance: NA
d_gene: NA
v_gene: TRBV5-4
j_gene: TRBJ2-1

CDR3nt: TGTGCCTGGAGTGTTGGCGTGGCTGGCTACACCTTC
CDR3aa: CAWSVGVAGYTF
abundance: NA
d_gene: NA
v_gene: TRBV30
j_gene: TRBJ1-2

CDR3nt: TGTGCCACCAGCAGAACTGGACAGGGCCCCACCGGGGAGCTGTTTTTT
CDR3aa: CATSRTGQGPTGELFF
abundance: NA
d_gene: TRBD1
v_gene: TRBV15
j_gene: TRBJ2-2

CDR3nt: TGTGCCAGCAGCTTAGGAGCTATGAACACTGAAGCTTTCTTT
CDR3aa: CASSLGAMNTEAFF
abundance: NA
d_gene: NA
v_gene: TRBV11-2
j_gene: TRBJ1-1

CDR3nt: TGTGCCAGCAGCTCGCACACGACAGATACGCAGTATTTT
CDR3aa: CASSSHTTDTQYF
abundance: NA
d_gene: NA
v_gene: TRBV27
j_gene: TRBJ2-3

CDR3nt: TGTGCCAGCAGCTTAGCGGCGGGGGAGCAGTACTTC
CDR3aa: CASSLAAGEQYF
abundance: once
d_gene: NA
v_gene: TRBV7-6
j_gene: TRBJ2-7

CDR3nt: TGTGCCAGCAGCTTAGATACTAGCTCCTACAATGAGCAGTTCTTC
CDR3aa: CASSLDTSSYNEQFF
abundance: NA
d_gene: NA
v_gene: TRBV11-2
j_gene: TRBJ2-1

CDR3nt: TGTGCCAGCAGGTCGAGGCATGGGGCTAATGAAAAACTGTTTTTT
CDR3aa: CASRSRHGANEKLFF
abundance: NA
d_gene: NA
v_gene: TRBV28
j_gene: TRBJ1-4

CDR3nt: TGTGCCAGCAGCTCCTTCCCGCGGGGAAACACAGATACGCAGTATTTT
CDR3aa: CASSSFPRGNTDTQYF
abundance: NA
d_gene: NA
v_gene: TRBV7-2
j_gene: TRBJ2-3

CDR3nt: TGTGCCAGCAACCCGGAACAGGGTGGCTACAATGAGCAGTTCTTC
CDR3aa: CASNPEQGGYNEQFF
abundance: NA
d_gene: NA
v_gene: TRBV6-1
j_gene: TRBJ2-1

CDR3nt: TGTGCCAGCAGCGTAGAGGGTGGCACTGAAGCTTTCTTT
CDR3aa: CASSVEGGTEAFF
abundance: NA
d_gene: NA
v_gene: TRBV9
j_gene: TRBJ1-1

CDR3nt: TGCGCCAGCAGCCAGACACTAGCTAGTCGAGAGACCCAGTACTTC
CDR3aa: CASSQTLASRETQYF
abundance: NA
d_gene: NA
v_gene: TRBV4-1
j_gene: TRBJ2-5

CDR3nt: TGTGCCAGCAGCTCGGGTAGCGGGGGGGGTGAGACCCAGTACTTC
CDR3aa: CASSSGSGGGETQYF
abundance: NA
d_gene: TRBD2
v_gene: TRBV7-3
j_gene: TRBJ2-5

CDR3nt: TGTGCCAGCAGCTTGTCGCCCCGAAACACCGGGGAGCTGTTTTTT
CDR3aa: CASSLSPRNTGELFF
abundance: once
d_gene: NA
v_gene: TRBV11-3
j_gene: TRBJ2-2

CDR3nt: TGTGCCAGCAGCTTAGGCAGGGGTAGGACAGATACGCAGTATTTT
CDR3aa: CASSLGRGRTDTQYF
abundance: NA
d_gene: NA
v_gene: TRBV7-2
j_gene: TRBJ2-3

CDR3nt: TGTGCCAGCAGCTTAGCGAACAGTTATAGCAATCAGCCCCAGCATTTT
CDR3aa: CASSLANSYSNQPQHF
abundance: NA
d_gene: NA
v_gene: TRBV7-8
j_gene: TRBJ1-5